This T cell receptor beta chain stems from a study of T cell clusters in autoimmune cytopenias (dated by TCRdb to between 2017 and 2020). In terms of the full investigation: Among healthy donor controls, the mean age was about 55 years, the median age was about 60 years, and about half of the roughly 40 were female. TRB sequencing reached a median depth of roughly 50,000 reads per sample and yielded a median of approximately 2,200 distinct TRB clonotypes per sample. Peripheral blood TRB and IGH repertoires were sequenced in autoimmune cytopenia patients at active disease and during treatment follow-up, alongside healthy, CLL and autoimmune hepatitis controls. The goal of the study was to find out whether patients with autoimmune cytopenia have a disease-specific immune repertoire signature that could be used as a blood-based biomarker. For primary cytopenia, the controls were 25 age-matched healthy donors, and for secondary cytopenia, the controls were 14 age-matched CLL patients. The comparison group for autoimmune hepatitis repertoires was 20 to 25 healthy donors matched for age and sex.

TRB rearrangements were amplified by multiplex PCR following a touch-down protocol, with the TRB-A and TRB-B primer pools mixed in one tube. Illumina adapters and sample indices were added to the amplicons through two consecutive PCR reactions performed with Phusion HS II polymerase. After gel purification with the NucleoSpin Gel and PCR Clean-up kit, the amplicons were quantified by Qubit and checked for quality on an Agilent 2100 Bioanalyzer. Libraries were sequenced on an Illumina MiSeq using 600-cycle, single-indexed, paired-end runs. Per the source publication's procedure: Alignment and assembly of TRB reads were performed with MiXCR version 2.1.12 and the default MiXCR reference library. A clone was defined by each unique CDR3 nucleotide sequence, and the analysis included only productive sequences supported by at least two reads. Alpha-parameterized diversity profiles (alpha 0 to 5), including the Shannon (alpha 1) and Simpson (alpha 2) indices, were computed with an R script to assess repertoire diversity. Combinatorial TRB VJ usage was computed with the tcR package and compared between cohorts by principal component analysis with ade4. GLIPH clustering of TCRbeta CDR3s was carried out on cohort pairs matched by age and read depth, and cluster frequencies were compared by Wilcoxon test. Once TCRdb had reprocessed the reads, it stored one entry per CDR3 protein sequence and supplied no DNA. The V and J calls, along with clone size, are taken from TCRdb and not from the paper's own processing. This sample's table has entries for some 4,000 distinct CDR3 sequences. The biggest ten clones account for 60% to 75% of the sample.

This clonotype is large (0.1 to 1%) as judged by frequency; no count is noted. The target of this receptor is not known. Results and caveats for the whole study, not just this receptor: GLIPH suggested that primary autoimmune cytopenia patients lacked physiological T cell clusters: some 53 clusters were exclusive to healthy donors versus some 16 exclusive to patients. Shifts in the TRB repertoire, including less even repertoires in secondary cytopenia and CLL, were mostly a reflection of lymphoma bias and not of autoimmunity. The T cell clusters were only ever defined in silico, so experimental validation of their functional role was still needed. Healthy donors had almost three times as many exclusive TRB clusters as active autoimmune hepatitis patients, a finding consistent with an autoimmunity-wide signature. The cluster-lack signature was not observed for secondary cytopenia versus CLL, as the signature was apparently masked by the dominant lymphoma-associated repertoire.

CDR1 and CDR2 are drawn from the germline V gene (reference sequence): LNHDA, SQIVND. Including the terminal cysteine and phenylalanine, the CDR3 comprises 13 residues. Only the protein is on record. Each sample's TRB amplification started from around 230 ng of peripheral blood genomic DNA, which corresponds to tens of thousands of genome equivalents. The sample also formed part of further work on T cell repertoires in aging, cancer and after chemotherapy. The second paper further reports: Six donor age groups were covered, ranging from 30 or younger up to 70 or older, and each group contained at least three individuals. Control TCR repertoires from healthy donors were recorded over several months to years, and clear clonal overlap was observed across re-sampling. The complete dataset included about 8.8 million TCR reads. Compared with age-matched healthy donors, untreated patients with hematological or solid cancers had significantly lower TCR diversity and higher clonality in blood. Declining TCR diversity with age in healthy donors was mainly explained by loss of richness; in cancer patients, loss of evenness also contributed. In both cancer cohorts, median generation probability rose over the chemotherapy interval, which suggests that the repertoire was reconstituted through rebound thymic output. The authors noted that the repertoire data do not allow conclusions about immunological memory after chemotherapy. To examine immunoaging and T cell reconstitution after chemotherapy, the study profiled TCR beta repertoires in peripheral blood from healthy donors and cancer patients. Alongside some 98 healthy donors serving as a reference group, the cohort included 200 to 250 cancer patients, of whom some 91 had hematological cancers and more than 110 had solid cancers. MiXCR versions 2.12 and 3.0.5 were used to process the TRB sequences. The repertoire metrics were Shannon diversity, evenness, clonality (defined as one minus evenness), and alpha-parameterized diversity profiles covering alpha 0 to 5. The IGoR algorithm was used to calculate generation probabilities for clones in the paired samples taken before and after chemotherapy.

What was sequenced was peripheral blood. The rearranged segments are TRBV19 and TRBJ2-5; the D gene TCRdb calls, TRBD1, cannot be checked with no DNA. The TCR originated in a human donor in good health. The CDR3 region: CASSRDIQETQYF.